Listed below are T cell receptor beta chains from one sample, sequenced in a study of human T cells and chemical hapten exposure. TCRdb fed the RACE reads into MiXCR, producing one record per CDR3 protein. This sample has under 400,000 distinct CDR3 sequences; 4.5% to 5.5% occur once, and the top ten carry 2.6%. The sequences come from whole blood, collected in connection with sensitization to the hapten diphenylcyclopropenone (DPC). The receptors originated from a woman aged 50 to 65 with alopecia areata. Some clones in this sample may be carry-over from other donors' samples. The CDR3 runs from the conserved cysteine through the conserved F or W. The order of the fields is clone size, J gene, V gene, D gene, CDR3 DNA, CDR3 protein. The D gene is left open where the match is weak. Size tells how often a clone was seen (once, few, many) or the class of an expanded clone, and some rows leave it out.

clone size: many
J gene: TRBJ2-3
V gene: TRBV20-1
D gene: NA
CDR3 DNA: TGCAGTGCTCCGGCCCCCAGCGAAAGCACAGATACGCAGTATTTT
CDR3 protein: CSAPAPSESTDTQYF

clone size: many
J gene: TRBJ2-5
V gene: TRBV11-2
D gene: TRBD2
CDR3 DNA: TGTGCCAGCAGCTCTGGGACTAGCGGGAGTAGACAGACCCAGTACTTC
CDR3 protein: CASSSGTSGSRQTQYF

clone size: many
J gene: TRBJ2-3
V gene: TRBV7-8
D gene: TRBD2
CDR3 DNA: TGTGCCAGCAGACTACTAGCGGGGAACCTAAACACAGATACGCAGTATTTT
CDR3 protein: CASRLLAGNLNTDTQYF

clone size: many
J gene: TRBJ2-3
V gene: TRBV2
D gene: NA
CDR3 DNA: TGTGCCAGCAGTGAGGGAGACGCGCAGTATTTT
CDR3 protein: CASSEGDAQYF

clone size: NA
J gene: TRBJ2-5
V gene: TRBV13
D gene: TRBD2
CDR3 DNA: TGTGCCAGCAGCTTTCCTAGCGGGGGGGAGCGAGAGACCCAGTACTTC
CDR3 protein: CASSFPSGGERETQYF

clone size: NA
J gene: TRBJ1-2
V gene: TRBV6-1
D gene: NA
CDR3 DNA: TGTGCCAGCAGTGAAGTAACGGGGCGGTCTGGGGGCTACACCTTC
CDR3 protein: CASSEVTGRSGGYTF

clone size: many
J gene: TRBJ2-5
V gene: TRBV7-2
D gene: NA
CDR3 DNA: TGTGCCTCCACCGAGGAGGCATTCCAAGAGACCCAGTACTTC
CDR3 protein: CASTEEAFQETQYF

clone size: many
J gene: TRBJ1-1
V gene: TRBV4-2
D gene: NA
CDR3 DNA: TGTGCCAGCAGCCAAGAAGGGACGGGATTTTACACTGAAGCTTTCTTT
CDR3 protein: CASSQEGTGFYTEAFF

clone size: few
J gene: TRBJ2-6
V gene: TRBV6-1
D gene: NA
CDR3 DNA: TGTGCCAGCAGTGACGGGACGGCCTACTCTGGGGCCAACGTCCTGACTTTC
CDR3 protein: CASSDGTAYSGANVLTF

clone size: many
J gene: TRBJ1-1
V gene: TRBV4-3
D gene: TRBD1
CDR3 DNA: TGCGCCAGCAGCCAAGATAAGCAGGGGGATACTGAAGCTTTCTTT
CDR3 protein: CASSQDKQGDTEAFF

clone size: many
J gene: TRBJ2-1
V gene: TRBV5-4
D gene: TRBD1
CDR3 DNA: TGTGCCAGCTCCCCAGGGGGAAACCGGCCCTACAATGAGCAGTTCTTC
CDR3 protein: CASSPGGNRPYNEQFF

clone size: few
J gene: TRBJ2-1
V gene: TRBV6-5
D gene: TRBD1
CDR3 DNA: TGTGCCAGCAGTCAGGGGGCTCGGTATGAGCAGTTCTTC
CDR3 protein: CASSQGARYEQFF

clone size: NA
J gene: TRBJ1-4
V gene: TRBV29-1
D gene: NA
CDR3 DNA: TGCAGCGTTGAAAGAACACCTGCAACTAATGAAAAACTGTTTTTT
CDR3 protein: CSVERTPATNEKLFF

clone size: few
J gene: TRBJ1-2
V gene: TRBV28
D gene: TRBD1
CDR3 DNA: TGTGCCAGCAGTCTACAGGGGTATTCGCGCGGCTACACCTTC
CDR3 protein: CASSLQGYSRGYTF

clone size: few
J gene: TRBJ2-3
V gene: TRBV7-2
D gene: NA
CDR3 DNA: TGTGCCAGCAGCTTCCCCCAGGATACGCAGTATTTT
CDR3 protein: CASSFPQDTQYF

clone size: many
J gene: TRBJ2-1
V gene: TRBV11-2
D gene: TRBD2
CDR3 DNA: TGTGCCAGCACCTTAGGAATAGCGGGGGGAAATGAGCAGTTCTTC
CDR3 protein: CASTLGIAGGNEQFF

clone size: many
J gene: TRBJ2-7
V gene: TRBV18
D gene: TRBD2
CDR3 DNA: TGTGCCAGCTCACCTGGACTAGCAGAAGAGCAGTACTTC
CDR3 protein: CASSPGLAEEQYF

clone size: few
J gene: TRBJ2-1
V gene: TRBV12-3/TRBV12-4
D gene: NA
CDR3 DNA: TGTGCCAGCAGTCAAGCTTCGGACATCAATGAGCAGTTCTTC
CDR3 protein: CASSQASDINEQFF

clone size: few
J gene: TRBJ1-1
V gene: TRBV24-1
D gene: NA
CDR3 DNA: TGTGCCACCAGTGATTTAAAAAACACTGAAGCTTTCTTT
CDR3 protein: CATSDLKNTEAFF

clone size: many
J gene: TRBJ2-7
V gene: TRBV5-1
D gene: NA
CDR3 DNA: TGTGCCAGCAGTTTAGACTACGAGCAGTACTTC
CDR3 protein: CASSLDYEQYF

clone size: many
J gene: TRBJ2-1
V gene: TRBV10-3
D gene: TRBD2
CDR3 DNA: TGTGCCATCAGGACTAGCGGGGCCAATGAGCAGTTCTTC
CDR3 protein: CAIRTSGANEQFF

clone size: few
J gene: TRBJ2-7
V gene: TRBV4-2
D gene: TRBD2
CDR3 DNA: TGTGCCAGCAGCCAGAGGGGACTAGCGGGAGGTCTAAGCGAGCAGTACTTC
CDR3 protein: CASSQRGLAGGLSEQYF

clone size: few
J gene: TRBJ1-5
V gene: TRBV6-6
D gene: NA
CDR3 DNA: TGTGCCAGCAGTTACGCAGGGGTAGACCAGCCCCAGCATTTT
CDR3 protein: CASSYAGVDQPQHF

clone size: many
J gene: TRBJ2-4
V gene: TRBV2
D gene: NA
CDR3 DNA: TGTGCCAGCAAGTGGGGGCAAGACAAAAACATTCAGTACTTC
CDR3 protein: CASKWGQDKNIQYF

clone size: many
J gene: TRBJ2-5
V gene: TRBV4-2
D gene: TRBD2
CDR3 DNA: TGTGCCAGCAGCCAAGCGGCTAGCGGGGAGACCCAGTACTTC
CDR3 protein: CASSQAASGETQYF

clone size: few
J gene: TRBJ2-6
V gene: TRBV29-1
D gene: TRBD2
CDR3 DNA: TGCAGCGTTGTCCGGACTAGCGGAACTGGGGCCAACGTCCTGACTTTC
CDR3 protein: CSVVRTSGTGANVLTF

clone size: many
J gene: TRBJ1-1
V gene: TRBV12-3/TRBV12-4
D gene: NA
CDR3 DNA: TGTGCCAGCAGTTTGGGGTTGGCGGCTTTCTTT
CDR3 protein: CASSLGLAAFF

clone size: NA
J gene: TRBJ1-6
V gene: TRBV9
D gene: NA
CDR3 DNA: TGTGCCAGCAGCGTGGGACATGATTCTTCACCCCTCCACTTT
CDR3 protein: CASSVGHDSSPLHF

clone size: many
J gene: TRBJ2-1
V gene: TRBV7-8
D gene: TRBD2
CDR3 DNA: TGTGCCAGCAGCTTAGCCGGACTAGCGGAGTGGGGTGAGCAGTTCTTC
CDR3 protein: CASSLAGLAEWGEQFF

clone size: NA
J gene: TRBJ2-1
V gene: TRBV15
D gene: NA
CDR3 DNA: TGTGCCACCAGCAGAGTTTTAATTATGACGGTGGATGAGCAGTTCTTC
CDR3 protein: CATSRVLIMTVDEQFF

clone size: NA
J gene: TRBJ2-3
V gene: TRBV11-2
D gene: NA
CDR3 DNA: TGTGCCAGCCGGAGGACCCAGGGCACAGATACGCAGTATTTT
CDR3 protein: CASRRTQGTDTQYF

clone size: few
J gene: TRBJ1-2
V gene: TRBV27
D gene: NA
CDR3 DNA: TGTGCCAGCAGCCGAGGAAGGTCGGGGGATGGCTACACCTTC
CDR3 protein: CASSRGRSGDGYTF

clone size: few
J gene: TRBJ2-5
V gene: TRBV20-1
D gene: TRBD1
CDR3 DNA: TGCAGTGCGACAGGGGCCCAAGAGACCCAGTACTTC
CDR3 protein: CSATGAQETQYF

clone size: many
J gene: TRBJ2-7
V gene: TRBV5-1
D gene: TRBD1
CDR3 DNA: TGCGCCAGCAGCCCCGATGGGGGACAGGGACCAACCGAGCAGTACTTC
CDR3 protein: CASSPDGGQGPTEQYF

clone size: NA
J gene: TRBJ1-2
V gene: TRBV2
D gene: TRBD1
CDR3 DNA: TGTGCCAGCAGTGAAGGGACAGGGTTGTATGGCTACACCTTC
CDR3 protein: CASSEGTGLYGYTF

clone size: many
J gene: TRBJ1-2
V gene: TRBV10-3
D gene: NA
CDR3 DNA: TGTGCCTCCTCGGACGCGGTCTATGGCTACACCTTC
CDR3 protein: CASSDAVYGYTF

clone size: NA
J gene: TRBJ1-2
V gene: TRBV7-2
D gene: NA
CDR3 DNA: TGTGCCAGCAGCCTAGTGTCGGGGGATCGGAGAGGTGGCTACACCTTC
CDR3 protein: CASSLVSGDRRGGYTF

clone size: few
J gene: TRBJ1-1
V gene: TRBV11-3
D gene: NA
CDR3 DNA: TGTGCCAGCAGCCCCGACACCGGAATAGAGACTGAAGCTTTCTTT
CDR3 protein: CASSPDTGIETEAFF

clone size: few
J gene: TRBJ1-1
V gene: TRBV18
D gene: TRBD1
CDR3 DNA: TGTGCCAGCTCACCCATTACAGGGGCTGACACTGAAGCTTTCTTT
CDR3 protein: CASSPITGADTEAFF

clone size: few
J gene: TRBJ2-3
V gene: TRBV7-2
D gene: NA
CDR3 DNA: TGTGCCAGCAGTCTAGTCGGGGCGCCAGATACGCAGTATTTT
CDR3 protein: CASSLVGAPDTQYF

clone size: many
J gene: TRBJ1-5
V gene: TRBV27
D gene: NA
CDR3 DNA: TGTGCCAGCAGCGCAAAACAGGGATCTCTGGGCAATCAGCCCCAGCATTTT
CDR3 protein: CASSAKQGSLGNQPQHF

clone size: many
J gene: TRBJ2-2
V gene: TRBV6-1
D gene: NA
CDR3 DNA: TGTGCCAGCAGTTCCCGCTCTGACAGGAATCGCGCCGGGGAGCTGTTTTTT
CDR3 protein: CASSSRSDRNRAGELFF

clone size: many
J gene: TRBJ2-3
V gene: TRBV6-2/TRBV6-3
D gene: NA
CDR3 DNA: TGTGCCAGCAGTCTTGGACTACTTAAATTCACAGATACGCAGTATTTT
CDR3 protein: CASSLGLLKFTDTQYF

clone size: few
J gene: TRBJ1-4
V gene: TRBV13
D gene: NA
CDR3 DNA: TGTGCCAGCAGCTTAGGCGTCAGCCGTTTTGAAAAACTGTTTTTT
CDR3 protein: CASSLGVSRFEKLFF

clone size: few
J gene: TRBJ2-5
V gene: TRBV10-3
D gene: TRBD2
CDR3 DNA: TGTGCCATCAGTGATCTAGCGGGAGGCCAAGAGACCCAGTACTTC
CDR3 protein: CAISDLAGGQETQYF

clone size: many
J gene: TRBJ2-3
V gene: TRBV3-1
D gene: NA
CDR3 DNA: TGTGCCAGCAGCCAAGATGGAGCAGGGGGCACAGATACGCAGTATTTT
CDR3 protein: CASSQDGAGGTDTQYF

clone size: few
J gene: TRBJ2-7
V gene: TRBV7-9
D gene: TRBD1
CDR3 DNA: TGTGCCAGCGGGCCTCCGGGACAGAGCTACGAGCAGTACTTC
CDR3 protein: CASGPPGQSYEQYF

clone size: few
J gene: TRBJ1-4
V gene: TRBV6-6
D gene: NA
CDR3 DNA: TGTGCCAGCTCATCCTCACGCTCCCGGAGAGGTGAAAAACTGTTTTTT
CDR3 protein: CASSSSRSRRGEKLFF

clone size: few
J gene: TRBJ2-7
V gene: TRBV20-1
D gene: TRBD2
CDR3 DNA: TGCAGTGCCTACGGGACTAGCGGGAGTCTTAGCGAGCAGTACTTC
CDR3 protein: CSAYGTSGSLSEQYF

clone size: few
J gene: TRBJ2-7
V gene: TRBV3-1
D gene: TRBD1
CDR3 DNA: TGTGCCAGCAGCTGGGACAGGGCCCCCTACGAGCAGTACTTC
CDR3 protein: CASSWDRAPYEQYF

clone size: many
J gene: TRBJ2-7
V gene: TRBV14
D gene: TRBD2
CDR3 DNA: TGTGCCAGCAGCCACGCCTTAGCGGGAACTCTCTACGAGCAGTACTTC
CDR3 protein: CASSHALAGTLYEQYF

clone size: many
J gene: TRBJ2-2
V gene: TRBV6-2/TRBV6-3
D gene: TRBD2
CDR3 DNA: TGTGCCAGCACCACCGGACTAGCGGGACGAATCGGGGAGCTGTTTTTT
CDR3 protein: CASTTGLAGRIGELFF

clone size: many
J gene: TRBJ1-4
V gene: TRBV25-1
D gene: NA
CDR3 DNA: TGTGCCAGCAGTCCCCTTACAACTAATGAAAAACTGTTTTTT
CDR3 protein: CASSPLTTNEKLFF

clone size: many
J gene: TRBJ1-1
V gene: TRBV5-1
D gene: NA
CDR3 DNA: TGCGCCAGCAGCAGGGGGGGCGCCCTCGAGACTGAAGCTTTCTTT
CDR3 protein: CASSRGGALETEAFF

clone size: NA
J gene: TRBJ1-5
V gene: TRBV6-2/TRBV6-3
D gene: NA
CDR3 DNA: TGTGCCAGCAGTTACACCCCCATGGCCCAGCATTTT
CDR3 protein: CASSYTPMAQHF